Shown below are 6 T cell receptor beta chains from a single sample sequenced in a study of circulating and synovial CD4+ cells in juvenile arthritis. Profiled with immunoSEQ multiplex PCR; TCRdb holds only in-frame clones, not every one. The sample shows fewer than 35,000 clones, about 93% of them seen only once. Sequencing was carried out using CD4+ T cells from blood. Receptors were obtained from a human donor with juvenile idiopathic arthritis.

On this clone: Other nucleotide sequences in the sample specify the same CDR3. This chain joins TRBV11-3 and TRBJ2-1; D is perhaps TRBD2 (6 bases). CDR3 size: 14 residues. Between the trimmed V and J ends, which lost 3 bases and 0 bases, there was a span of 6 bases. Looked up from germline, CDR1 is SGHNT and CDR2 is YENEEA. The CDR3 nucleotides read TGTGCCAGCAGCTTCGGGGGCTCCTACAATGAGCAGTTCTTC. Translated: CASSFGGSYNEQFF.

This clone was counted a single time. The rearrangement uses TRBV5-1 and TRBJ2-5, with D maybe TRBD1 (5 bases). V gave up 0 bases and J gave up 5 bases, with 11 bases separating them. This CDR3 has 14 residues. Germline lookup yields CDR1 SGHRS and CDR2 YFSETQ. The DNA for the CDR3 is TGCGCCAGCAGCTTGGCCGCAGGGTCGGAGACCCAGTACTTC. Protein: CASSLAAGSETQYF.

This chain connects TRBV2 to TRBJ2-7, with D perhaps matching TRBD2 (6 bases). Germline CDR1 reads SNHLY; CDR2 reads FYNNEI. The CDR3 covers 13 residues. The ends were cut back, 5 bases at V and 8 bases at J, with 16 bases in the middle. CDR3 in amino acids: CASSTRTIDKQYF. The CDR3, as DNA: TGTGCCAGCAGTACCCGGACTATAGATAAGCAGTACTTC.

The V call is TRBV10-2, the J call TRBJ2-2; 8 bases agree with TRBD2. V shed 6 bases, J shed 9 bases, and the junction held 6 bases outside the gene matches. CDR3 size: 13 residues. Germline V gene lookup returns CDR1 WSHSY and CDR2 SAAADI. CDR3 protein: CASSLAGLRELFF. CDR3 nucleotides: TGCGCCAGCAGCTTAGCGGGGCTTAGGGAGCTGTTTTTT.

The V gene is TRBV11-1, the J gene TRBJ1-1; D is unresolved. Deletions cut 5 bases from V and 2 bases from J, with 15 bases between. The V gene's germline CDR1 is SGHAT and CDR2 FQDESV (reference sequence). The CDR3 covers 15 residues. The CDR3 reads CASSLLIRTNTEAFF. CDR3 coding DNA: TGTGCCAGCAGCCTACTCATACGGACTAACACTGAAGCTTTCTTT.

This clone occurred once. CDR3 region: CASSSGTGRTDGYGYTF. In DNA, the CDR3 is TGTGCCAGCAGCTCCGGGACAGGGCGGACGGACGGCTATGGCTACACCTTC. The V gene is TRBV7-2, the J gene TRBJ1-2; TRBD1 matches at 9 bases. Germline V lookup: CDR1 SGHTA, CDR2 FQGNSA. This CDR3 is 17 amino acids long. V was clipped by 4 bases and J by 4 bases; unmatched bases: 13.